This TCR beta chain was retrieved from a study of CD8+CD57+ T cells in acquired aplastic anemia. Study summary: Sorted CD4+ and CD8+ cells gave a mean 3.2 ug DNA, range 0.2 to 27.4 ug.

From germline, CDR1 is DFQATT and CDR2 SNEGSKA (reference sequence). Trimming removed 2 bases at V and 4 bases at J, with 12 bases between. The CDR3 length is 14 residues. Genomic DNA served as template for TCR beta VDJ and CDR3 profiling. TCRdb redid the calling of the reads with MiXCR, one entry per CDR3 protein. Altogether 250,000 to 300,000 distinct CDR3 sequences are present, about three fifths being singletons, with the ten largest covering under 1.5%. Patients chosen for sequencing had CD8+CD57+ cells that had expanded, as shown by flow cytometry. A remark on this clonotype: Its target is not known.

Findings of the study overall: There were twenty-nine CD8+ CDR3 sequences that occurred in both patients and controls.

The sample was sorted CD4+, CD8+, or CD8+CD57+ T cells (not recorded which) from PBMCs. The chain employs TRBV20-1 and TRBJ2-1; the D gene is possibly TRBD2 (5 bases). The clonotype originates from a human donor with aplastic anemia. The CDR3 is CSARPHGIYNEQFF. CDR3 nucleotides: TGCAGTGCTAGACCCCACGGGATTTACAATGAGCAGTTCTTC.